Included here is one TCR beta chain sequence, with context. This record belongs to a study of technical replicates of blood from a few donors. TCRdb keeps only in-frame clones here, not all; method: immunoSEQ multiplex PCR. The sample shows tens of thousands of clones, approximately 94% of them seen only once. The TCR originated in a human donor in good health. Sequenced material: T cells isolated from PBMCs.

The CDR3 sequence is CASSLQQGLGYEQYF. The CDR3, as DNA: TGCGCCAGCAGCTTACAACAGGGCCTCGGGTACGAGCAGTACTTC. This rearrangement joins TRBV5-1 to TRBJ2-7; the D gene is possibly TRBD1 (6 bases). The germline V and J ends were trimmed by 2 bases and 4 bases, with 16 bases remaining between them. CDR3 size: 15 residues. The germline gives CDR1 SGHRS, CDR2 YFSETQ.